This T cell receptor beta chain was found in a study of blood T cell repertoires in COVID-19. Overall study: Acute and convalescent COVID-19 samples came from the United States, Italy and Spain. T cells, B-cell-depleted T cells, or PBMCs provided the cDNA or gDNA that served as material.

Participant-reported clinical history was the basis for cohort assignment. Only one count was recorded for this clone. The assay was immunoSEQ multiplex PCR, and TCRdb's table has in-frame clones only and misses some. Counted here are roughly 200,000 clones, around 90% occurring once; the ten biggest clones make up 2% to 2.5%. The CDR3 runs to 14 residues. Germline-derived CDR1 and CDR2 are LNHDA and SQIVND (reference sequence). V shed 10 bases and J shed 0 bases, with 13 bases lying between them. The material sequenced was PBMCs or T cells enriched from blood (not recorded which). The chain links TRBV19 to TRBJ1-3; D may be TRBD1 (5 bases). The source is a woman in her thirties who had recovered from COVID-19. CDR3 region: CATSRGTSGNTIYF. The CDR3, as DNA: TGTGCCACCTCTAGGGGTACCTCTGGAAACACCATATATTTT.